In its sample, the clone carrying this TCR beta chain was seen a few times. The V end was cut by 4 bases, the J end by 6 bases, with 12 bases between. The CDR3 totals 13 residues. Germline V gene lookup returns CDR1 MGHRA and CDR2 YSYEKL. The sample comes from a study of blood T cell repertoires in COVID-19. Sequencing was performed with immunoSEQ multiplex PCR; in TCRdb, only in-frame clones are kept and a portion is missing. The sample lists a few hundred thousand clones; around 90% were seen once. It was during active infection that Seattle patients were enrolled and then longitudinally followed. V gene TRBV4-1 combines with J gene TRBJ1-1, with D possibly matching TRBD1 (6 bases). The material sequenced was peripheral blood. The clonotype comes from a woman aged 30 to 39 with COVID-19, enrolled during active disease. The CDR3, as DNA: TGCGCCAGCAGCCCGGTGGCAGGGGCTGAAGCTTTCTTT. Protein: CASSPVAGAEAFF.